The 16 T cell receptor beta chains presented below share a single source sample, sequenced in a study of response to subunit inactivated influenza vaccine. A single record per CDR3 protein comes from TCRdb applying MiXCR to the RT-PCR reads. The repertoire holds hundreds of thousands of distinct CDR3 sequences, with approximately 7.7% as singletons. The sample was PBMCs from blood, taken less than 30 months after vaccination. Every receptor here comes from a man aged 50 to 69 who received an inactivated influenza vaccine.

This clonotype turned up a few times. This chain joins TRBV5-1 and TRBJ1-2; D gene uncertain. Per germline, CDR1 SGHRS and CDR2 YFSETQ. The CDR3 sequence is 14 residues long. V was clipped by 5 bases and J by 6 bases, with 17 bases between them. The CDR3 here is CASSPGEDTDGYTF. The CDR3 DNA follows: TGCGCCAGCAGTCCGGGAGAAGACACTGATGGCTACACCTTC.

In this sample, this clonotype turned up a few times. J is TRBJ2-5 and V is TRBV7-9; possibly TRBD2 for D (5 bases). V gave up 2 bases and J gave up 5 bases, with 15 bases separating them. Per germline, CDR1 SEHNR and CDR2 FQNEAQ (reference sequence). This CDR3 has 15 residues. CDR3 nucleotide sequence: TGTGCCAGCAGCTTATTAGTGGGAGTAACTGAGACCCAGTACTTC. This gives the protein CASSLLVGVTETQYF.

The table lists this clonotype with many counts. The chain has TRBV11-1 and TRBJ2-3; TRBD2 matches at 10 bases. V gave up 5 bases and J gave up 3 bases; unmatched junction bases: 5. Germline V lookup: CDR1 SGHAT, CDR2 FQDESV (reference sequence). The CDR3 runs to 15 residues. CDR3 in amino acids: CASSPGLARTDTQYF. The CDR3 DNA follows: TGTGCCAGCAGCCCGGGACTAGCGCGGACAGATACGCAGTATTTT. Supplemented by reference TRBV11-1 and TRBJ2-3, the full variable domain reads EAEVAQSPRYKITEKSQAVAFWCDPISGHATLYWYRQILGQGPELLVQFQDESVVDDSQLPKDRFSAERLKGVDSTLKIQPAELGDSAMYLCASSPGLARTDTQYFGPGTRLTVL.

CDR3 sequence: CASSLATGGRDEQYF. In nucleotides, the CDR3 is TGTGCCAGCAGTCTCGCAACAGGGGGCAGGGACGAGCAGTACTTC. The chain joins TRBV28 to TRBJ2-7, with 9 nucleotides matching TRBD1. V lost 5 bases, J lost 5 bases, and 10 bases stayed unmatched. The CDR3 is 15 residues long. CDR1 and CDR2 (germline): MDHEN, SYDVKM.

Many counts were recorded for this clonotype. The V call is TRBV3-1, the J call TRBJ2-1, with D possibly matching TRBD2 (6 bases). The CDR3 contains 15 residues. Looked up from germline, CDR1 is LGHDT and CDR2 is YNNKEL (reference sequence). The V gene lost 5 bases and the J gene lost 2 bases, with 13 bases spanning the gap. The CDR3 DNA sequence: TGTGCCAGCAGCTTCGGTAGCGGAGCCTACAATGAGCAGTTCTTC. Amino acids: CASSFGSGAYNEQFF.

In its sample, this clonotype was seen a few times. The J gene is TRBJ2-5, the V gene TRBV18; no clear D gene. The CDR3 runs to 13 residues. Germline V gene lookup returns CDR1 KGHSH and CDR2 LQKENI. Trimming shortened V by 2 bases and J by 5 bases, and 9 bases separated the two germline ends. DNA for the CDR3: TGTGCCAGCTCACCAGCACCTTCGGAGACCCAGTACTTC. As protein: CASSPAPSETQYF.

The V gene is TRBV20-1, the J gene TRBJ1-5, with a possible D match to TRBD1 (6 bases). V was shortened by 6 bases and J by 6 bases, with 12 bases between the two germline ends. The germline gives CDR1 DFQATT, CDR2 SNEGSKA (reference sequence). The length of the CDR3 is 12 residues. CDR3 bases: TGCAGTGCCATTACAGGGTCTCAGCCCCAGCATTTT. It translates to CSAITGSQPQHF.

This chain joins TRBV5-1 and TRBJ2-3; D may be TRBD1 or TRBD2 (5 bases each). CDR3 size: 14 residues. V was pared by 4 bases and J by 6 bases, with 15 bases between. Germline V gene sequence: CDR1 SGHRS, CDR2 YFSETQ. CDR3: CASSENGAGDTQYF. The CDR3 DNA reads TGCGCCAGCAGCGAAAACGGGGCTGGGGATACGCAGTATTTT.

The CDR3 reads CASSYFVGYGYTF. DNA for the CDR3: TGTGCCAGCAGTTATTTCGTCGGCTATGGCTACACCTTC. This chain uses TRBV6-6 with TRBJ1-2; D is unresolved. This CDR3 comprises 13 residues. CDR1 and CDR2 (germline): MNHNY, SVGAGI (reference sequence). The V and J ends lost 3 bases and 4 bases respectively, with 9 bases between them.

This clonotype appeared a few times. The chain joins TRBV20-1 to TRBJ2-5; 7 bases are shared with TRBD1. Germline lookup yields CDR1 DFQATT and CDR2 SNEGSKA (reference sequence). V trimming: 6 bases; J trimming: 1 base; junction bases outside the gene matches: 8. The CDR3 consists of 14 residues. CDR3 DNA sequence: TGCAGTGCCTACCAGGGACAGACCCAAGAGACCCAGTACTTC. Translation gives CSAYQGQTQETQYF.

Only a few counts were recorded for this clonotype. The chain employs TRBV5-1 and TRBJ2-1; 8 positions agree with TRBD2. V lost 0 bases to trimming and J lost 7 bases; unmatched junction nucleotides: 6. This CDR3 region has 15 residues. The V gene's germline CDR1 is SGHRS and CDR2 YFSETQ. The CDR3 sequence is CASSLEPGGLNEQFF. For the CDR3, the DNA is TGCGCCAGCAGCTTGGAACCGGGGGGGCTTAATGAGCAGTTCTTC. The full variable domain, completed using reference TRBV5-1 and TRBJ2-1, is KAGVTQTPRYLIKTRGQQVTLSCSPISGHRSVSWYQQTPGQGLQFLFEYFSETQRNKGNFPGRFSGRQFSNSRSEMNVSTLELGDSALYLCASSLEPGGLNEQFFGPGTRLTVL.

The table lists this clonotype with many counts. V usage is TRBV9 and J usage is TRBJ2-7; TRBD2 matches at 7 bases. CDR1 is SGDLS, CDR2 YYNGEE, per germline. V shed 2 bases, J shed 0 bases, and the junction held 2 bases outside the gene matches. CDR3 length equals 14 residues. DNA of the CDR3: TGTGCCAGCAGCGTGGGAGGGAGCTCCTACGAGCAGTACTTC. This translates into CASSVGGSSYEQYF.

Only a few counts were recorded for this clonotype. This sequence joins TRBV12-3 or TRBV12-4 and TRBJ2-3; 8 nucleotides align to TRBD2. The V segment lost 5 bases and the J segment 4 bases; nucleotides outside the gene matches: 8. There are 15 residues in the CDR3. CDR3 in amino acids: CASSPGLVSSDTQYF. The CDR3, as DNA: TGTGCCAGCAGTCCGGGACTAGTTTCATCAGATACGCAGTATTTT.

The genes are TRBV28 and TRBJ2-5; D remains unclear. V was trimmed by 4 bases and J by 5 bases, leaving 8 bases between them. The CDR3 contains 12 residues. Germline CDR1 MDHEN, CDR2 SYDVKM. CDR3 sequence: CASSSVLETQYF. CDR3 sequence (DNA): TGTGCCAGCAGTTCCGTATTGGAGACCCAGTACTTC.

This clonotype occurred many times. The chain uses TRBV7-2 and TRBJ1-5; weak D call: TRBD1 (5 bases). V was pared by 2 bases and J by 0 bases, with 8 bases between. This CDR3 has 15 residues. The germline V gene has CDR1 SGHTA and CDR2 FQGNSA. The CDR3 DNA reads TGTGCCAGCAGCTTATCGGGGACTAGCAATCAGCCCCAGCATTTT. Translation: CASSLSGTSNQPQHF. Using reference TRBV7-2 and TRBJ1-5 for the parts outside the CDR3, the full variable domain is GAGVSQSPSNKVTEKGKDVELRCDPISGHTALYWYRQSLGQGLEFLIYFQGNSAPDKSGLPSDRFSAERTGGSVSTLTIQRTQQEDSAVYLCASSLSGTSNQPQHFGDGTRLSIL.

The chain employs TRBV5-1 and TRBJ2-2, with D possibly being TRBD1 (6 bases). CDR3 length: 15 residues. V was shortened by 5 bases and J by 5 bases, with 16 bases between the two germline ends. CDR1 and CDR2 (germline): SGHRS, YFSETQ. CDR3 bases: TGCGCCAGCAGGACAGGACCAGGGGAAACCGGGGAGCTGTTTTTT. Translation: CASRTGPGETGELFF.